This T cell receptor (beta chain) comes out of a study of cytomegalovirus exposure and HLA in healthy donors. Primers for the PCR totalled 60 Vbeta and 13 Jbeta. Source study methods: Around 9.9 million shared chains were among the roughly 80 million unique TCR beta chains that a later analysis counted. TCRdb's table, derived via immunoSEQ multiplex PCR, lists solely in-frame clones and lacks some. V, J and clone size were drawn from that table, and D and trimming were deduced from the DNA. The sample records 90,000 to 100,000 clones, over 60% being singletons. CDR3 length equals 15 residues. Germline loops: CDR1 MNHEY, CDR2 SMNVEV (reference sequence). With 6 bases clipped from V and 6 bases from J, the junction kept 9 bases outside the gene matches.

This clonotype was obtained from a man aged 25-45 years in good health and CMV-seronegative. Material for sequencing was PBMCs. This rearrangement joins TRBV27 to TRBJ2-1, with TRBD2 matching 9 bases. The CDR3 is CASSTNSGRGNEQFF. The CDR3 DNA follows: TGTGCCAGCAGCACTAATAGCGGGAGAGGCAATGAGCAGTTCTTC.